This TCR beta chain derives from a study of breast tumors, draining lymph nodes, adjacent tissues. Findings of the study overall: Luminal-like breast cancer showed significantly greater tumor-nontumor repertoire similarity than basal-like breast cancer did.

TCRdb independently ran MiXCR on the multiplex PCR reads; one entry per CDR3 protein. Among about 140,000 distinct CDR3 sequences listed, over 25% were seen once. At least ten counts were recorded for this clonotype. The target antigen is unknown. This CDR3 spans 13 amino acids. Germline V gene lookup returns CDR1 SGHTS and CDR2 YDEGEE. Trimming removed 1 base from V and 6 bases from J, with 11 bases in between. Samples came from axillary lymph nodes draining the breast cancer. The chain recombines TRBV5-8 with TRBJ2-7; D perhaps matches TRBD2 (6 bases). The sample taken for sequencing was axillary lymph node tissue. The TCR originated in a female donor with breast cancer. Some clones in this sample may be carry-over from other donors' samples. CDR3 protein: CASSLYRGSEQYV. In nucleotides, the CDR3 is TGTGCCAGCAGCTTGTATCGGGGGAGCGAGCAGTACGTC.